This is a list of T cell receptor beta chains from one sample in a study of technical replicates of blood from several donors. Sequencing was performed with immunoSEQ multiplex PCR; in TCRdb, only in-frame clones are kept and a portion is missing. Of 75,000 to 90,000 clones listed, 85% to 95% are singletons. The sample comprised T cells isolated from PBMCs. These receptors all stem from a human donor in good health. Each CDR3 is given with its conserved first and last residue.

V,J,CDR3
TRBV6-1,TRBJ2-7,CASSGRDRVYEQYF
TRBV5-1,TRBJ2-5,CASSSQGLETQYF
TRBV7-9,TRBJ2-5,CAIEPTGETQYF
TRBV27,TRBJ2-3,CASSFRSGRDTQYF
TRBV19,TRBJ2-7,CASSMIVAGAQAYEQYF
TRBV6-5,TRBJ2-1,CASSYSRPSSYNEQFF
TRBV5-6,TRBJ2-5,CASSLLGTSQETQYF
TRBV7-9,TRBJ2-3,CASSLKAGWGTDTQYF
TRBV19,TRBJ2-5,CASSITGQETQYF
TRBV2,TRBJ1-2,CASPQWTDPGYTF
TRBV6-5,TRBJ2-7,CASRVTGNYEQYF
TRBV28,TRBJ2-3,CASSPQGIADTQYF
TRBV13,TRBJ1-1,CASSLGLRGSEAFF
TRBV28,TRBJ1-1,CASSSDSHDSNTEAFF
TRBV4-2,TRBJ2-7,CASSQDPSGGVEQYF
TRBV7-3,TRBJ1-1,CASSLMGGVANTEAFF
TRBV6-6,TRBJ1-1,CASSYMTGLDTEAFF
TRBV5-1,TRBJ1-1,CASNEEGALNTEAFF
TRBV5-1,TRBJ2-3,CASSLASVGDTQYF
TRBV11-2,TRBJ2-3,CASSLDRWTSGLQSDTQYF
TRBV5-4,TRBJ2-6,CASSHGDSGRSFGANVLTF
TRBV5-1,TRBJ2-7,CASSLAEGAYRFYEQYF
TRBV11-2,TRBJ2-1,CASSVGDWGLAGGNEQFF
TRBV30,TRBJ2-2,CAWRDYRDRARSTGELFF
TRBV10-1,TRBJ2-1,CASSGKRALRYNEQFF
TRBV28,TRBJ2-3,CASSLSAGVIDTQYF
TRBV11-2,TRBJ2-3,CASSAHRKDTQYF
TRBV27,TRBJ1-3,CASSFRTGSGNTIYF
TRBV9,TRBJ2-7,CASSGLAGGNSYEQYF
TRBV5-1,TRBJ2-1,CASSLWMGTHNEQFF
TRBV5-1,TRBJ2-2,CASSGGRGTGELFF
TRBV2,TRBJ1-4,CASSEAPRSGELFF
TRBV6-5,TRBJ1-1,CASSQGREAFF
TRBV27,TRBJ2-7,CASSPAGPAYEQYF
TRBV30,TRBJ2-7,CAWNPGGPREQYF
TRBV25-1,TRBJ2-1,CASSLSYNEQFF
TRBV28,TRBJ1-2,CASSMGREGGYTF
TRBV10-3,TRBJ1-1,CAIRPTGGYTEAFF
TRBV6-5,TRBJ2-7,CASSPPDSVEQYF
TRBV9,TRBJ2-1,CASSVVVRSEQFF
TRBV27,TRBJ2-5,CASSLQTGIQETQYF
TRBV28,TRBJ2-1,CASSPGEPYNEQFF
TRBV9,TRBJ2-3,CASSRNGGIFSTDTQYF
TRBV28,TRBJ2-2,CASSLSVPNTGELFF
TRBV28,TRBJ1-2,CASIRQGALRYGYTF
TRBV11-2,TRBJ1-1,CASSLAVWGFGENTEAFF
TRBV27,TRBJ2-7,CASSLGTSGASDEQYF
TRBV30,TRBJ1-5,CAWTTGQGGYNQPQHF
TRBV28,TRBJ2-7,CASRGGSSYEQYF
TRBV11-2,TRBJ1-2,CASRGIGRNYGYTF